This TCR beta chain came from a study of T-cell reconstitution after alpha-beta-depleted transplantation in children. General study findings and limits: From surviving recipient T cells and thymic progenitors came the high day-60 TCRbeta diversity observed in some patients. A year post-transplant, T-cell counts and diversity derived mostly from newly produced T cells. It was reported that alpha-beta T cells came from several hundred expanded graft clones (about two months after transplant).

A word on this clonotype: The antigen is undetermined. Possible read error: a much larger clone is one base away.

The CDR3 is 13 residues long. Germline CDR1 is GTSNPN and CDR2 is SVGIG (reference sequence). Researchers prepared the TCRbeta library using unique molecular identifiers, the study reports. Each CDR3 protein is one row after TCRdb ran MiXCR on the PCR reads. Here the sample spans hundreds of thousands of distinct CDR3 sequences, 9.5% to 13% being singletons. The specimen comprised PBMCs, sampled before TCRalphabeta/CD19-depleted stem cell transplant. The chain couples TRBV30 to TRBJ2-3, with D perhaps TRBD2 (6 bases). This clonotype originated in a child under two years old with acute myeloid leukemia, due to receive a stem cell transplant. CDR3 sequence reads: CAWSPGSTDMQYF. For the CDR3, the DNA is TGTGCCTGGAGTCCCGGGAGCACAGATATGCAGTATTTT.